This T cell receptor beta chain emerged from a study of cytomegalovirus exposure and HLA in healthy donors. Whole-study context: In a later analysis, the approximately 120 validation repertoires were reported to have used the same platform as the roughly 730 first-cohort repertoires.

CDR3 length equals 15 residues. Germline values: CDR1 MNHEY, CDR2 SMNVEV (reference sequence). J was trimmed by 2 bases and V by 8 bases; bases with no gene match: 10. Study-level points and caveats: Listed as cytomegalovirus-associated were 170 or so TCR beta chains.

Measured with immunoSEQ multiplex PCR; TCRdb has only the in-frame clones, and not every one. The sample yields approximately 170,000 clones, 75% to 90% seen once. In the case of this clone: Its antigen is currently unknown.

Material: PBMCs. V is TRBV27 and J is TRBJ2-3; 7 bases are shared with TRBD2. This clonotype was sampled from a man aged 18 to 30 in good health and CMV-seropositive. The DNA of the CDR3 is TGTGCCAGCCGTCCACTTAGCGGGTTCACAGATACGCAGTATTTT. Translated: CASRPLSGFTDTQYF.